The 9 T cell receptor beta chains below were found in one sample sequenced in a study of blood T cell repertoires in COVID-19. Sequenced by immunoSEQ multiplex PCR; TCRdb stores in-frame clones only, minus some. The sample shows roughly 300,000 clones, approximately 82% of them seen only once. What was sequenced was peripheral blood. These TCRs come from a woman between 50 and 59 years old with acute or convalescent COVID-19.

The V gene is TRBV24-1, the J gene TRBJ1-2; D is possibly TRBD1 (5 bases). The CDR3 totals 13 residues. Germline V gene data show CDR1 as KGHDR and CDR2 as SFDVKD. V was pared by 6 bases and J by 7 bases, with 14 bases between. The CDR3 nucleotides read TGTGCCACCAGTTCTCAGGGAATTGGTGGCTACACCTTC. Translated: CATSSQGIGGYTF.

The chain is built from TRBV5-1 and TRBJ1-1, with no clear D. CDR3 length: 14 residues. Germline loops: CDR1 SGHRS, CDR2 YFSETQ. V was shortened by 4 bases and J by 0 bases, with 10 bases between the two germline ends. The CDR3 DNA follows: TGCGCCAGCAGCCCGGGTAGTATGAACACTGAAGCTTTCTTT. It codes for CASSPGSMNTEAFF.

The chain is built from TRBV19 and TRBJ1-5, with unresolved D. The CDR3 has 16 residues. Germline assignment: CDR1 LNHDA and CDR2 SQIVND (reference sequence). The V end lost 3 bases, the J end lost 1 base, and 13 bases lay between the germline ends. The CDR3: CASSIVSASSNQPQHF. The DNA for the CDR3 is TGTGCCAGTAGTATCGTCAGCGCTTCGAGCAATCAGCCCCAGCATTTT.

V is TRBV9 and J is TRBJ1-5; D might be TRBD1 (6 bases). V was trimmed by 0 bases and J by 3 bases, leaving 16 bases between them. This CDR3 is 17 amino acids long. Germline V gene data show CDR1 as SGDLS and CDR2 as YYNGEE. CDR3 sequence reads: CASSVETGKVANQPQHF. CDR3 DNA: TGTGCCAGCAGCGTAGAAACAGGGAAAGTTGCCAATCAGCCCCAGCATTTT.

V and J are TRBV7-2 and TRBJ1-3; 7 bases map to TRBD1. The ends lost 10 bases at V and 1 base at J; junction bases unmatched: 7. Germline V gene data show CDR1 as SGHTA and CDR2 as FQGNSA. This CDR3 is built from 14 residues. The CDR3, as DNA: TGTGCCACCATCGACAGGGCGTCTGGAAACACCATATATTTT. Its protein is CATIDRASGNTIYF.

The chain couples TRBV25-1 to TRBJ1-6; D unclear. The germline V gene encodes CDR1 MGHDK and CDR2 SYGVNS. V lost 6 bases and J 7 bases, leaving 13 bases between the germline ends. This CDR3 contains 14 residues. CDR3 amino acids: CASRGGGSNSPLHF. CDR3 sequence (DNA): TGTGCCAGCAGGGGCGGAGGGTCCAATTCACCCCTCCACTTT.

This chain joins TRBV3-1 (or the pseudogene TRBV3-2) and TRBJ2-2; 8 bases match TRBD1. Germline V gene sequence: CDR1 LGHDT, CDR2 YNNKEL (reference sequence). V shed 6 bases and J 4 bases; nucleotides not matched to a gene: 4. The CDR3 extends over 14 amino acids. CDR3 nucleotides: TGTGCCAGCAGGCCCACAGGGGGCACCGGGGAGCTGTTTTTT. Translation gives CASRPTGGTGELFF.

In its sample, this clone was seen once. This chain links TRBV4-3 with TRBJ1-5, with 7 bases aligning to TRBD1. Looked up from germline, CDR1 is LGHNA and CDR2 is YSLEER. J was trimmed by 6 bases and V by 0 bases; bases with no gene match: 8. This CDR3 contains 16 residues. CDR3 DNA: TGCGCCAGCAGCCAAGATCACAGGGGAGTGGGTCAGCCCCAGCATTTT. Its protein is CASSQDHRGVGQPQHF.

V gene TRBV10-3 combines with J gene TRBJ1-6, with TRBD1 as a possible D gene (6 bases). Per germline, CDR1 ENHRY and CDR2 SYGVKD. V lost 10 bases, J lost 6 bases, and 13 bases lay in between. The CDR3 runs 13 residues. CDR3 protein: CATHRDLNSPLHF. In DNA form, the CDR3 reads TGTGCCACACACAGGGACCTTAATTCACCCCTCCACTTT.